What follows are 14 T cell receptor beta chains derived from one specimen sequenced in a study of long-term antiretroviral therapy in people with HIV. The libraries were made with immunoSEQ v3.0 at survey level. The assay was immunoSEQ multiplex PCR, and TCRdb's table has in-frame clones only and misses some. The sample consists of 25,000 to 30,000 clones, around four fifths of them appearing once. Material: unsorted PBMCs, obtained 2.9 years after starting antiretroviral therapy. All receptors derive from a man aged 45-65 years with HIV.

CDR3 protein: CASSLTDSEPDPELFF. CDR3 DNA: TGTGCCAGCAGCTTAACGGATTCCGAACCCGACCCGGAGCTGTTTTTT. The genes are TRBV7-3 and TRBJ2-2; D ambiguous. V was trimmed by 0 bases and J by 10 bases, leaving 18 bases between them. CDR1 is SGHTA and CDR2 is FQGTGA in the germline V gene. There are 16 residues in the CDR3.

V gene TRBV19 combines with J gene TRBJ1-5; D gene ambiguous. The V and J ends lost 4 bases and 12 bases respectively, with 16 bases between them. Germline V gene sequence: CDR1 LNHDA, CDR2 SQIVND (reference sequence). The CDR3 is made up of 13 amino acids. The CDR3 bases are TGTGCCAGTAGTAGAGTTCCCAATCTCGGCCAGCATTTT. It codes for CASSRVPNLGQHF.

The chain links TRBV11-3 to TRBJ2-2; 9 bases match TRBD2. Germline V gene sequence: CDR1 SGHNT, CDR2 YENEEA. The J segment lost 6 bases and the V segment lost 2 bases, leaving 4 bases of the junction unmatched. There are 15 residues in the CDR3. For the CDR3, the DNA is TGTGCCAGCAGCTTACTAGCGGGGAGTTCCGGGGAGCTGTTTTTT. Protein product: CASSLLAGSSGELFF.

The rearrangement uses TRBV9 and TRBJ1-2; 8 bases line up with TRBD1. Trimming cost V 6 bases and J 8 bases; bases outside gene matches: 9. Germline V gene lookup returns CDR1 SGDLS and CDR2 YYNGEE. CDR3 length: 13 residues. CDR3 protein: CASMTPQGDGYTF. The CDR3, as DNA: TGTGCCAGCATGACCCCACAGGGGGACGGCTACACCTTC.

This chain joins TRBV9 and TRBJ1-1; D unclear. The V gene's germline CDR1 is SGDLS and CDR2 YYNGEE. The germline V and J ends were trimmed by 4 bases and 1 base, with 8 bases remaining between them. CDR3 size: 13 residues. In DNA, the CDR3 is TGTGCCAGCAGCCCTGGGGAGAACACTGAAGCTTTCTTT. Translation gives CASSPGENTEAFF.

The V call is TRBV6-1, the J call TRBJ1-2; 12 bases are a match to TRBD1. The length of the CDR3 is 14 residues. V shed 1 base, J shed 6 bases, and the junction held 0 bases outside the gene matches. Germline V gene sequence: CDR1 MNHNS, CDR2 SASEGT. The CDR3 region has the DNA TGTGCCAGCAGTGAAGGGGACAGGGGGCATGGCTACACCTTC. Encoded protein: CASSEGDRGHGYTF.

V is TRBV6-6 and J is TRBJ1-1, with 11 bases lining up with TRBD1. The V segment lost 6 bases and the J segment 4 bases; nucleotides outside the gene matches: 4. Germline CDR1 MNHNY, CDR2 SVGAGI (reference sequence). The CDR3 sequence is 14 residues long. The CDR3 DNA follows: TGTGCCAGCAGCTCAGGACAGGGGGCCACTGAAGCTTTCTTT. Its protein product is CASSSGQGATEAFF.

This clone is judged medium-sized. The rearrangement uses TRBV6-1 and TRBJ1-1, with 7 nucleotides matching TRBD1. The CDR3 runs 13 residues. The germline CDR1 and CDR2 sequences are MNHNS and SASEGT. J was trimmed by 4 bases and V by 7 bases; bases with no gene match: 6. CDR3 sequence (DNA): TGTGCCAGCAATAAACAGGGGAGCACTGAAGCTTTCTTT. It yields the protein CASNKQGSTEAFF.

The V gene is TRBV6-5, the J gene TRBJ1-1; D perhaps matches TRBD1 (5 bases). V was clipped by 8 bases and J by 1 base, with 17 bases between them. Germline V gives CDR1 MNHEY, CDR2 SVGAGI. The CDR3 length is 15 residues. The CDR3: CASRQGGQWNTEAFF. The CDR3 bases are TGTGCCAGCCGTCAGGGTGGCCAGTGGAACACTGAAGCTTTCTTT.

This rearrangement joins TRBV18 to TRBJ2-7; 8 bases fit TRBD2. V shed 5 bases and J 2 bases; nucleotides not matched to a gene: 2. Per germline, CDR1 KGHSH and CDR2 LQKENI. The CDR3 sequence is 13 residues long. The CDR3 DNA sequence: TGTGCCAGCTCAAGTAGCGGGACCTACGAGCAGTACTTC. This translates into CASSSSGTYEQYF.

The chain combines TRBV6-6 with TRBJ2-5; D is ambiguous. V was trimmed by 4 bases and J by 4 bases, leaving 13 bases between them. This CDR3 has 14 amino acids. Germline values: CDR1 MNHNY, CDR2 SVGAGI (reference sequence). Written as DNA, the CDR3 is TGTGCCAGCAGTTCGACGGACCTGGGAGAGACCCAGTACTTC. It translates to CASSSTDLGETQYF.

There are a few counts of this clone. The V gene is TRBV6-4, the J gene TRBJ1-2; 7 nucleotides align to TRBD1. Germline V CDR1 and CDR2: MRHNA, SNTAGT. CDR3 length equals 13 residues. Trimming cost V 6 bases and J 8 bases; bases outside gene matches: 9. CDR3 in DNA: TGTGCCAGCAGCCCCGACAGGGCCGGGGGCTACACCTTC. Translating gives CASSPDRAGGYTF.

CDR3 amino acids: CASSERGIQETQYF. The CDR3 region has the DNA TGCGCCAGCAGTGAGCGGGGGATACAAGAGACCCAGTACTTC. The genes are TRBV10-2 and TRBJ2-5, with D tentatively TRBD2 (6 bases). Germline V lookup: CDR1 WSHSY, CDR2 SAAADI. This CDR3 comprises 14 residues. V shed 2 bases and J shed 2 bases, with 9 bases lying between them.

This clone was found a few times. V gene TRBV7-8 combines with J gene TRBJ1-5; D not resolved. CDR1 is SGHVS and CDR2 is FQNEAQ in the germline V gene. The CDR3 length is 14 residues. V was clipped by 2 bases and J by 7 bases, with 12 bases between them. CDR3: CASSLLQSSQPQHF. Here the CDR3 DNA reads TGTGCCAGCAGCTTACTCCAGTCTTCCCAGCCCCAGCATTTT.